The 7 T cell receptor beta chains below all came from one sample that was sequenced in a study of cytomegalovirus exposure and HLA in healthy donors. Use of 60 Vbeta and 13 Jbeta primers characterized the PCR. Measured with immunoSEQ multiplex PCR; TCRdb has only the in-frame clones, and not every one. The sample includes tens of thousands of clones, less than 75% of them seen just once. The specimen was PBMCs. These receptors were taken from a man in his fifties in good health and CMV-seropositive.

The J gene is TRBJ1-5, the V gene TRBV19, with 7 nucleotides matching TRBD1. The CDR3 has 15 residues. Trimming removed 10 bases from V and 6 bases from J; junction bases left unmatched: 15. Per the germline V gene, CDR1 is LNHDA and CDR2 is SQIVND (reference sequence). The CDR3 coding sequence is TGTGCCACCAAGGCCCCGGACAGGTCTGCTCAGCCCCAGCATTTT. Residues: CATKAPDRSAQPQHF.

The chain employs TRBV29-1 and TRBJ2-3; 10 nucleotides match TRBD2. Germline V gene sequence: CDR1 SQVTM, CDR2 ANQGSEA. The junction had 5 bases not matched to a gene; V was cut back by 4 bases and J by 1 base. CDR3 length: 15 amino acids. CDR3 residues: CSVGTSGPRTDTQYF. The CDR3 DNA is TGCAGCGTTGGGACTAGCGGTCCTCGCACAGATACGCAGTATTTT.

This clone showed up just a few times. The CDR3 DNA sequence: TGTGCCAGCAGTCCCCATACAGATACGCAGTATTTT. Amino acids: CASSPHTDTQYF. V and J are TRBV5-4 and TRBJ2-3; D gene ambiguous. This CDR3 spans 12 amino acids. Looked up from germline, CDR1 is SGHNT and CDR2 is YYREEE (reference sequence). Trimming took 5 bases from V and 3 from J, leaving 7 bases between them.

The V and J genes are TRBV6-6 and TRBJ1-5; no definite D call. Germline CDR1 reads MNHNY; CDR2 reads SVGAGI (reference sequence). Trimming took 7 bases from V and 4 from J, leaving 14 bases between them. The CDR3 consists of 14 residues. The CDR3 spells CASKTDILNQPQHF. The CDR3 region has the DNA TGTGCCAGCAAAACAGACATTCTAAATCAGCCCCAGCATTTT.

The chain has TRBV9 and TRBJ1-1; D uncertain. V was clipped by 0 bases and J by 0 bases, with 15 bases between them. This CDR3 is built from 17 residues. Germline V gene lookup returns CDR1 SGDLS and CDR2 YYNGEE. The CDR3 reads CASSVAEGRLVNTEAFF. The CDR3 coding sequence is TGTGCCAGCAGCGTAGCAGAAGGGAGGTTGGTGAACACTGAAGCTTTCTTT. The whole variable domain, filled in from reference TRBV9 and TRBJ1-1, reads DSGVTQTPKHLITATGQRVTLRCSPRSGDLSVYWYQQSLDQGLQFLIQYYNGEERAKGNILERFSAQQFPDLHSELNLSSLELGDSALYFCASSVAEGRLVNTEAFFGQGTRLTVV.

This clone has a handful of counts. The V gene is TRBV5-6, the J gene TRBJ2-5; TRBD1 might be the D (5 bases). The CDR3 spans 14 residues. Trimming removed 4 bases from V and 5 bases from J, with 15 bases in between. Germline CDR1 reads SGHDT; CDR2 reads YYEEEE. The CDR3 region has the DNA TGTGCCAGCAGCCTCGACAGCTTCAGGGAGACCCAGTACTTC. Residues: CASSLDSFRETQYF.

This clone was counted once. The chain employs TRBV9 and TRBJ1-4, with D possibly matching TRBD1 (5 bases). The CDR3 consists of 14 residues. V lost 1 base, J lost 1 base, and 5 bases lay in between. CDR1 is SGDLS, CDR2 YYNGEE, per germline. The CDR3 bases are TGTGCCAGCAGCGTACAGGGAACTAATGAAAAACTGTTTTTT. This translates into CASSVQGTNEKLFF.